One sample yielded the 31 T cell receptor beta chains listed below, sequenced in a study of blood T cells in healthy people across ages. A sample-barcoded 5' primer and a J-beta primer mix were used in a second PCR of about 7 to 12 cycles. TCRdb called the 5' RACE reads again in MiXCR, with one record for every CDR3 protein. The profile covers some 1.4 million distinct CDR3 sequences, with around 42% appearing a single time and 7% to 9.5% taken by the ten largest. The sample comprised blood. These receptors all come from a woman under 30 in good health.

In its sample, this clonotype was seen many times. The rearrangement links TRBV12-3 or TRBV12-4 to TRBJ2-4; a weak D match, TRBD1 (5 bases). Trimming cost V 0 bases and J 0 bases, with 12 bases left between them. This CDR3 contains 17 residues. This chain's CDR3 is CASSLALGRLAKNIQYF. The CDR3 nucleotides read TGTGCCAGCAGTTTAGCCCTGGGGCGATTAGCCAAAAACATTCAGTACTTC.

This clonotype was seen more than once but under ten times. V and J are TRBV20-1 and TRBJ1-2; D gene unclear. The germline V gene has CDR1 DFQATT and CDR2 SNEGSKA (reference sequence). With 7 bases removed from V and 4 bases from J, the gap between germline ends came to 19 bases. CDR3 length equals 14 residues. The CDR3 bases are TGCAGTGTTCGGAAGGACGCGACGTCCTATGGCTACACCTTC. Translation: CSVRKDATSYGYTF.

The CDR3 sequence: CSARPRDTDYEQYF. The CDR3 DNA is TGCAGTGCTAGACCCCGGGACACTGACTACGAGCAGTACTTC. V usage is TRBV20-1 and J usage is TRBJ2-4, with a weak D call TRBD1 (6 bases). Matching the DNA end better, TRBJ2-7 makes the J call doubtful. CDR1 is DFQATT, CDR2 SNEGSKA, per germline (reference sequence). CDR3 length equals 14 residues.

The chain joins TRBV10-3 to TRBJ2-1; a possible D gene is TRBD2 (5 bases). V lost 1 base and J lost 6, with 10 bases in between. This CDR3 region has 14 residues. Germline V lookup: CDR1 ENHRY, CDR2 SYGVKD. CDR3 loop: CAISELDSGNEQFF. The CDR3 region has the DNA TGTGCCATCAGTGAGTTGGACTCCGGCAATGAGCAGTTCTTC.

The chain carries TRBV4-1 and TRBJ1-2, with unresolved D. The CDR3 is 19 amino acids. Between the trimmed V and J ends, which lost 0 bases and 0 bases, there was a span of 20 bases. Per germline, CDR1 MGHRA and CDR2 YSYEKL. CDR3 nucleotide sequence: TGCGCCAGCAGCCAAGATGGGGTGGGCACGTTTTCAGCTAACTATGGCTACACCTTC. This gives the protein CASSQDGVGTFSANYGYTF.

Only a few counts were recorded for this clonotype. V and J are TRBV29-1 and TRBJ1-1, with a possible D match to TRBD1 (6 bases). Trimming pared 6 bases from V and 4 bases from J, leaving 9 bases between. Germline assignment: CDR1 SQVTM and CDR2 ANQGSEA. The CDR3 is made up of 11 amino acids. The CDR3 protein is CSVAGATEAFF. The CDR3 coding sequence is TGCAGCGTCGCGGGGGCCACTGAAGCTTTCTTT.

This chain joins TRBV9 and TRBJ2-3, with TRBD2 identical over 11 bases. This CDR3 comprises 16 residues. Germline V CDR1 and CDR2: SGDLS, YYNGEE. J gave up 6 bases and V 3 bases, and 9 bases lay outside the gene matches. The CDR3 sequence is CASSAAGTSGGDTQYF. The CDR3 coding sequence is TGTGCCAGCAGCGCTGCCGGGACTAGCGGAGGGGATACGCAGTATTTT.

This chain links TRBV2 with TRBJ2-3; D is possibly TRBD1 or TRBD2 (5 bases each). CDR3 length: 15 amino acids. Looked up from germline, CDR1 is SNHLY and CDR2 is FYNNEI. V lost 7 bases and J lost 1, with 15 bases in between. CDR3 DNA: TGTGCCAGCAATGACGGGACCCAACGCACAGATACGCAGTATTTT. As protein: CASNDGTQRTDTQYF.

V usage is TRBV28 and J usage is TRBJ2-5, with 8 nucleotides matching TRBD1. Trimming cost V 3 bases and J 2 bases; bases outside gene matches: 5. This CDR3 is built from 15 residues. Germline V gives CDR1 MDHEN, CDR2 SYDVKM. CDR3 nucleotide sequence: TGTGCCAGCAGTTTCCAGGGGGCGAGTCAAGAGACCCAGTACTTC. It specifies CASSFQGASQETQYF.

The genes are TRBV28 and TRBJ1-2; the D gene is possibly TRBD1 (5 bases). Deletions cut 5 bases from V and 2 bases from J, with 27 bases between. Germline V CDR1 and CDR2: MDHEN, SYDVKM. The CDR3 is 19 residues long. The CDR3 DNA is TGTGCCAGCAGTCCCCGTGGGGTGTCGAAGTTCCGGGGGAACTATGGCTACACCTTC. The encoded protein is CASSPRGVSKFRGNYGYTF.

In its sample, this clonotype was seen many times. The chain carries TRBV29-1 and TRBJ2-6; D is ambiguous. Trimming removed 2 bases at V and 0 bases at J, with 8 bases between. There are 15 residues in the CDR3. In germline, CDR1 is SQVTM, CDR2 ANQGSEA. CDR3 nucleotide sequence: TGCAGCGTTGAATCCCAGGACTCTGGGGCCAACGTCCTGACTTTC. Protein sequence: CSVESQDSGANVLTF.

This clonotype was counted ten times or more. The rearrangement joins TRBV29-1 to TRBJ2-1, with 16 bases matching TRBD2. CDR1 and CDR2 (germline): SQVTM, ANQGSEA. Trimming cost V 3 bases and J 1 base; bases outside gene matches: 3. The CDR3 covers 17 residues. The CDR3 nucleotides are TGCAGCGTTGAGGGACTAGCGGGAGGGAGATCCTACAATGAGCAGTTCTTC. This sequence encodes CSVEGLAGGRSYNEQFF.

This clonotype was seen repeatedly, ten times or more. Relative to the germline gene, one junction end is altered; a read error may explain this. This chain joins TRBV5-1 and TRBJ2-3; 9 bases are shared with TRBD2. This CDR3 has 15 amino acids. Per germline, CDR1 SGHRS and CDR2 YFSETQ. The CDR3 DNA reads as TGTGCCAGCAGCCTAGCGGGGTTAAGCACAGATACGCAGTATTTT. Its protein is CASSLAGLSTDTQYF.

The chain employs TRBV6-5 and TRBJ1-3, with 9 bases fitting TRBD1. The CDR3 length is 15 residues. Germline CDR1 and CDR2: MNHEY and SVGAGI. V was pared by 5 bases and J by 4 bases, with 6 bases of the junction left unmatched. CDR3 sequence: CASSDTGGIGNTIYF. The CDR3 region has the DNA TGTGCCAGCAGTGATACAGGGGGCATCGGAAACACCATATATTTT.

The gene calls are TRBV28 and TRBJ2-3; a possible D gene is TRBD2 (6 bases). The CDR3 is 15 residues long. Trimming left V 2 bases short and J 6 bases short, with 15 bases between. Germline V gene sequence: CDR1 MDHEN, CDR2 SYDVKM. This CDR3 reads CASSLGGAHGDTQYF. For the CDR3, the DNA is TGTGCCAGCAGTTTAGGCGGGGCCCATGGGGATACGCAGTATTTT.

The chain joins TRBV12-3 or TRBV12-4 to TRBJ1-2; D perhaps matches TRBD1 (6 bases). The CDR3 spans 15 residues. The V gene lost 5 bases and the J gene lost 3 bases, with 16 bases spanning the gap. CDR3 coding DNA: TGTGCCAGCAGTCGCCAGGGGAAAGGCTACTATGGCTACACCTTC. Protein sequence: CASSRQGKGYYGYTF.

The rearrangement links TRBV27 to TRBJ2-3; the match to TRBD2 covers 8 bases. The CDR3 spans 18 residues. Per the germline V gene, CDR1 is MNHEY and CDR2 is SMNVEV (reference sequence). The trim removed 8 bases at V and 4 bases at J, leaving 20 bases unmatched. CDR3 sequence reads: CASGGLPPGGRFADTQYF. CDR3 DNA: TGTGCCAGCGGTGGGTTGCCCCCGGGGGGGCGGTTTGCAGATACGCAGTATTTT.

A few counts support this clonotype. The chain has TRBV30 and TRBJ1-1, with a weak D call TRBD1 (6 bases). The V end was cut by 3 bases, the J end by 4 bases, with 15 bases between. Germline V gives CDR1 GTSNPN, CDR2 SVGIG (reference sequence). The CDR3 has 14 amino acids. CDR3 loop: CAWSEGGGGTEAFF. CDR3 sequence (DNA): TGTGCCTGGAGCGAGGGAGGGGGAGGCACTGAAGCTTTCTTT.

The J gene is TRBJ2-1, the V gene TRBV3-1; TRBD2 is a possible D gene (5 bases). Germline CDR1 LGHDT, CDR2 YNNKEL (reference sequence). V shed 1 base and J shed 0 bases, with 10 bases lying between them. This CDR3 has 16 residues. This CDR3 is CASSQGLGGSYNEQFF. CDR3 DNA sequence: TGTGCCAGCAGCCAAGGGCTTGGAGGCTCCTACAATGAGCAGTTCTTC.

CDR3 nucleotide sequence: TGCAGTGCTAGAGAAACTAGCCCGGGGACCCAGTACTTC. Amino acids: CSARETSPGTQYF. The chain couples TRBV20-1 to TRBJ2-5; D might be TRBD2 (6 bases). CDR3 length: 13 residues. V was clipped by 0 bases and J by 7 bases, with 12 bases between them. Germline V lookup: CDR1 DFQATT, CDR2 SNEGSKA (reference sequence).

Regarding this clonotype: An end of the junction differs from the germline gene, which may be a read error. This chain's CDR3 is CCARVSGMNTEAFF. CDR3 bases: TGCTGTGCTAGAGTATCAGGGATGAACACTGAAGCTTTCTTT. V and J are TRBV20-1 and TRBJ1-1; D perhaps matches TRBD1 (5 bases). Germline V gene sequence: CDR1 DFQATT, CDR2 SNEGSKA (reference sequence). This CDR3 spans 14 amino acids.

CDR3 nucleotide sequence: TGTGCCAGCAAGGAGGATCGCCTGGAAGACAATGAGCAGTTCTTC. Residues: CASKEDRLEDNEQFF. The gene calls are TRBV27 and TRBJ2-1; the D gene is possibly TRBD2 (5 bases). Germline V gene lookup returns CDR1 MNHEY and CDR2 SMNVEV (reference sequence). CDR3 size: 15 residues. V lost 7 bases and J 5 bases, leaving 18 bases between the germline ends.

The J gene is TRBJ1-2, the V gene TRBV27; D might be TRBD1 (5 bases). The CDR3 is 13 amino acids. V was pared by 3 bases and J by 7 bases, with 12 bases between. The germline CDR1 and CDR2 sequences are MNHEY and SMNVEV (reference sequence). In DNA form, the CDR3 reads TGTGCCAGCAGTTTCGACAGCCGGGGTGGCTACACCTTC. It codes for CASSFDSRGGYTF.

The rearrangement links TRBV5-1 to TRBJ2-1, with D maybe TRBD2 (6 bases). There are 17 residues in the CDR3. In germline, CDR1 is SGHRS, CDR2 YFSETQ. Trimming left V 6 bases short and J 2 bases short, with 21 bases between. The CDR3 sequence is CASTGGRGPDTYNEQFF. In DNA, the CDR3 is TGCGCCAGCACCGGGGGACGCGGACCAGATACCTACAATGAGCAGTTCTTC. Full variable domain (remainder filled in from reference TRBV5-1 and TRBJ2-1): KAGVTQTPRYLIKTRGQQVTLSCSPISGHRSVSWYQQTPGQGLQFLFEYFSETQRNKGNFPGRFSGRQFSNSRSEMNVSTLELGDSALYLCASTGGRGPDTYNEQFFGPGTRLTVL.

The V gene is TRBV12-3 or TRBV12-4, the J gene TRBJ2-7; D call uncertain. The CDR3 is 17 residues long. Trimming took off 4 bases at V and 1 base at J, with 20 bases between the two ends. The CDR3 region has the DNA TGTGCCAGCAGTTCCCCCGGTTCCACAGCATATTCCTACGAGCAGTACTTC. Translation: CASSSPGSTAYSYEQYF.

The chain employs TRBV7-9 and TRBJ2-7, with TRBD2 identical over 10 bases. Germline-derived CDR1 and CDR2 are SEHNR and FQNEAQ (reference sequence). CDR3 length: 14 residues. Germline trimming cut 4 bases from V and 7 bases from J; bases unmatched to any gene: 7. CDR3 sequence: CASSYGTSDNEQYF. The CDR3 nucleotides are TGTGCCAGCAGCTACGGGACTAGCGACAATGAGCAGTACTTC.

The chain uses TRBV27 and TRBJ2-1; D unresolved. V lost 2 bases and J 10 bases, leaving 9 bases between the germline ends. This CDR3 region has 12 residues. Germline V gene lookup returns CDR1 MNHEY and CDR2 SMNVEV (reference sequence). CDR3 loop: CASSLTPEEQFF. The DNA for the CDR3 is TGTGCCAGCAGTTTAACTCCGGAGGAGCAGTTCTTC.

Only a few counts were recorded for this clonotype. The CDR3 nucleotides read TGTGCCAGCGGACCCAGCGGGGGGTACTCCTACGAGCAGTACTTC. It yields the protein CASGPSGGYSYEQYF. This sequence joins TRBV7-2 and TRBJ2-7; 9 nucleotides line up with TRBD2. CDR1 and CDR2 (germline): SGHTA, FQGNSA. The ends lost 8 bases at V and 0 bases at J; junction bases unmatched: 8. This CDR3 is built from 15 residues.

The rearrangement uses TRBV6-5 and TRBJ1-2; D is uncertain. This CDR3 comprises 14 residues. Germline values: CDR1 MNHEY, CDR2 SVGAGI. V was shortened by 5 bases and J by 4 bases, with 14 bases between the two germline ends. Written as DNA, the CDR3 is TGTGCCAGCAGTCACCGGGCCTCCGGCTATGGCTACACCTTC. Its protein product is CASSHRASGYGYTF.

This clonotype was counted between two and nine times. The V call is TRBV11-2, the J call TRBJ2-5; no definite D call. Germline loops: CDR1 SGHAT, CDR2 FQNNGV. The CDR3 contains 14 residues. The V end was cut by 7 bases, the J end by 0 bases, with 12 bases between. The CDR3 sequence is CASKGQAHQETQYF. DNA for the CDR3: TGTGCCAGCAAAGGTCAGGCACACCAAGAGACCCAGTACTTC.

The DNA for the CDR3 is TGCGCCAGCAGCCCCTCAATGGGGACAGTGGGGCAGCCCCAGCATTTT. This codes for CASSPSMGTVGQPQHF. The chain combines TRBV4-1 with TRBJ1-5; 7 bases agree with TRBD1. The CDR3 extends over 16 amino acids. CDR1 MGHRA and CDR2 YSYEKL come from the germline V gene. V shed 4 bases, J shed 7 bases, and the junction held 13 bases outside the gene matches.